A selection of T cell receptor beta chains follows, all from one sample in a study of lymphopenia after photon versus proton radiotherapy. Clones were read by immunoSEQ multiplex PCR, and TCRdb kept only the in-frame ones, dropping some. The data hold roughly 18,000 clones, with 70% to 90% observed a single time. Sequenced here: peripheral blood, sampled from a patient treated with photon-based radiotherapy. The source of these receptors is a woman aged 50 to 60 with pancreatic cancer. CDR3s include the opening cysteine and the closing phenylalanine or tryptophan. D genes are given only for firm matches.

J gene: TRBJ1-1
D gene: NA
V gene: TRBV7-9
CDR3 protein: CASSIKGLNTEAFF

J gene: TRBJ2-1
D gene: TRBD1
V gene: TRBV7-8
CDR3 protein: CASSTPGGEQFF

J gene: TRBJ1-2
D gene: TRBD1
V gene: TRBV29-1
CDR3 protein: CSVYGTGAYGYTF

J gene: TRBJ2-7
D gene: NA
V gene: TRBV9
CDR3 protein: CASSGGGVGYEQYF

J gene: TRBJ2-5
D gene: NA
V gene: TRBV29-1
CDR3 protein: CSVARGNQETQYF

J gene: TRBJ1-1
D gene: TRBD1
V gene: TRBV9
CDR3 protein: CASSARTGGAAEAFF

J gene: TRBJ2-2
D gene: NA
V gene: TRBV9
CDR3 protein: CASSLGGNAGELFF

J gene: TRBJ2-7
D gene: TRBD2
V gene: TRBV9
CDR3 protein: CASSPGLAVLRDYEQYF

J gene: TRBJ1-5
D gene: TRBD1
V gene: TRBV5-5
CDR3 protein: CASSLRQGDQPQHF

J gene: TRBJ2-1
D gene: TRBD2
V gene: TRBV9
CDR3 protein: CASSVGSSGSVTYNEQFF

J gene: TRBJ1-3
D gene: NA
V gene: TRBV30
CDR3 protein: CARTSGQIGNTIYF

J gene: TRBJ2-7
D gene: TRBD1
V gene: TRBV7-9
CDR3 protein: CASSLGTGKGEQYF

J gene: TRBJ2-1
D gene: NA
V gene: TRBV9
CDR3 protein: CASSVEAGRIGHEQFF

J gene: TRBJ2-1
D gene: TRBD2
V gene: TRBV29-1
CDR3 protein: CSVEEGLAGVGNEQFF

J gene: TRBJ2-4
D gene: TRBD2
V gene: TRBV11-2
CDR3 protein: CASSFGTSGANIQYF

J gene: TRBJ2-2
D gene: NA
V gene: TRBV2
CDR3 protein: CASSDVGARQNTGELFF

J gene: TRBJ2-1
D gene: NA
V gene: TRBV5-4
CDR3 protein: CASSLQGPYNEQFF

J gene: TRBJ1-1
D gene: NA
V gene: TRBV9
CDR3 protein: CASSVAPSEGHTEAFF

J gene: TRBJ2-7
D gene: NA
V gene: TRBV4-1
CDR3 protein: CASSQEPTSQYEQYF

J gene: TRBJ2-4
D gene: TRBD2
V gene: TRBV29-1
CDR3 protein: CSVDRLAGGAYIQYF

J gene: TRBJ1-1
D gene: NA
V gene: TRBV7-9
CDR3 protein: CASSEGRLNTEAFF

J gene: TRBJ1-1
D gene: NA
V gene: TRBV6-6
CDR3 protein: CASSLAGANTEAFF

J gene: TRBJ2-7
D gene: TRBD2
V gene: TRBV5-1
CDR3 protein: CASSLANDGTSRPRYF

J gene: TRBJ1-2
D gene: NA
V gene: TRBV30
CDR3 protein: CAWSGAAGVYGGYTF

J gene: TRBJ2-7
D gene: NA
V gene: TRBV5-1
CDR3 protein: CASNLGPSSYEQYF

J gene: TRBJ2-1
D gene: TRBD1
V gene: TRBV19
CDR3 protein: CASSSPGQLQFF

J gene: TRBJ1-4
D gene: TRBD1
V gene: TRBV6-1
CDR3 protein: CASSRDRVTNEKLFF

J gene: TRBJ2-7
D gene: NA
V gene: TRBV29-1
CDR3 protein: CSVEEEGYEQYF

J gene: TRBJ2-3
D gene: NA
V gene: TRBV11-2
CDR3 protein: CASSPWNTDTQYF

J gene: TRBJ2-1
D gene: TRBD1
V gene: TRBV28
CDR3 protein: CASSFGTGYYNEQFF

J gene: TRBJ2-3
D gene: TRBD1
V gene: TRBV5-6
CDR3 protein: CASSPTGADTQYF

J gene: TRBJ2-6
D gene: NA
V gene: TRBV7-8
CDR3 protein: CASSFNSGANVLTF

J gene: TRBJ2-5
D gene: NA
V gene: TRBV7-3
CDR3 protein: CASSLTPGQETQYF

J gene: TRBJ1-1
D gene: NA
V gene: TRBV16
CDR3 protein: CASSLPTGNTEAFF

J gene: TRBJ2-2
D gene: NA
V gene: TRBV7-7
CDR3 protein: CASSVDVSGELFF

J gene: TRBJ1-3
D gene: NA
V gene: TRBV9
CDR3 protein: CASSVTDGDSGNTIYF

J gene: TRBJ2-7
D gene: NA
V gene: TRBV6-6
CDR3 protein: CASREEWAYEQYF

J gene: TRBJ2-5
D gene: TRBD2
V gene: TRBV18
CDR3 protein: CASSPGGRAGETQYF

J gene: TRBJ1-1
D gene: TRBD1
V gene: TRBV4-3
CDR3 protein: CASSQENRGFTEAFF

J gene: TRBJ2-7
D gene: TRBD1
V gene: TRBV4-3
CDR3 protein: CASSQTGTAFYEQYF

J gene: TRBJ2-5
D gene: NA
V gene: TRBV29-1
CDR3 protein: CSVEWGLETQYF

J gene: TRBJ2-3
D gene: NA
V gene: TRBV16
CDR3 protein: CASSGGWTDTQYF

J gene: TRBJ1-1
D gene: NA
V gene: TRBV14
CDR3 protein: CASSQDQVPPQGAFF

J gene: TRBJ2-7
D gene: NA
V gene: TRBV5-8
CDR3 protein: CASSLEERLGEQYF

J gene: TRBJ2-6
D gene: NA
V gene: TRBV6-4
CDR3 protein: CARTNRRGWRSGANVLTF

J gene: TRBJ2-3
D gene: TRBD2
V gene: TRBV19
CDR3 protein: CASSIYAGEAAWTEGTDTQYF

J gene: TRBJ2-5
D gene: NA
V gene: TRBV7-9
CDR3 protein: CASSSTETQYF

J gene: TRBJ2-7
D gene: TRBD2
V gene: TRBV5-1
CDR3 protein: CASSPGGREGEQYF

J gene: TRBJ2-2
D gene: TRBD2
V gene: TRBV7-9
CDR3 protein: CASSTSGRESTGELFF

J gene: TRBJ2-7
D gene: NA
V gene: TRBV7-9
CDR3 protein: CASPPGGLPLEQYF

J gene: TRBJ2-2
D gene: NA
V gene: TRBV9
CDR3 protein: CASSYNPGGFFTGELFF

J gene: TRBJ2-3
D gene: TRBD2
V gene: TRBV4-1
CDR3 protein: CASSHRRGADTQYF

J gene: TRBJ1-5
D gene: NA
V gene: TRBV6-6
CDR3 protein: CATAAAAVQPQHF